Following are 8 T cell receptor beta chains from one sample sequenced in a study of blood T cell repertoires in COVID-19. Clones were sequenced by immunoSEQ multiplex PCR, and TCRdb holds only the in-frame ones, with some missing. The sample carries under 300,000 clones, 86% recorded once. The sequencing input was peripheral blood. These receptors all stem from a man aged 30 to 39 who had recovered from COVID-19.

The rearrangement uses TRBV2 and TRBJ2-7; tentative D call: TRBD1 (5 bases). V lost 3 bases to trimming and J lost 4 bases, with 10 bases between them. Germline V gene lookup returns CDR1 SNHLY and CDR2 FYNNEI. The CDR3 extends over 13 amino acids. The chain's CDR3 is CASSDRVDYEQYF. The CDR3 DNA follows: TGTGCCAGCAGTGACAGGGTGGATTACGAGCAGTACTTC. The whole variable domain, filled in from reference TRBV2 and TRBJ2-7, reads EPEVTQTPSHQVTQMGQEVILRCVPISNHLYFYWYRQILGQKVEFLVSFYNNEISEKSEIFDDQFSVERPDGSNFTLKIRSTKLEDSAMYFCASSDRVDYEQYFGPGTRLTVT.

This chain joins TRBV5-6 and TRBJ1-6; weak D call: TRBD1 (6 bases). In germline, CDR1 is SGHDT, CDR2 YYEEEE. V was clipped by 0 bases and J by 8 bases, with 18 bases between them. This CDR3 has 17 residues. CDR3 loop: CASSLALTGQSYSPLHF. DNA for the CDR3: TGTGCCAGCAGCTTGGCCCTCACCGGACAGAGCTATTCACCCCTCCACTTT.

The sample holds one count of this clone. J is TRBJ2-1 and V is TRBV5-1; TRBD2 is a possible D gene (6 bases). Per germline, CDR1 SGHRS and CDR2 YFSETQ. CDR3 size: 15 residues. V lost 0 bases to trimming and J lost 2 bases, with 9 bases between them. CDR3 DNA sequence: TGCGCCAGCAGCTTGGGGGACTCGGCCTACAATGAGCAGTTCTTC. Encoded protein: CASSLGDSAYNEQFF.

The rearrangement joins TRBV5-6 to TRBJ1-2; D might be TRBD1 (6 bases). The CDR3 is 12 amino acids. V was trimmed by 5 bases and J by 8 bases, leaving 13 bases between them. Germline CDR1 SGHDT, CDR2 YYEEEE. The CDR3 sequence is CASSQLTGGYTF. The CDR3 nucleotides are TGTGCCAGCAGTCAACTCACAGGGGGCTACACCTTC.

This chain connects TRBV19 to TRBJ2-2; TRBD2 is a possible D gene (7 bases). CDR1 LNHDA and CDR2 SQIVND come from the germline V gene (reference sequence). The CDR3 loop spans 17 amino acids. V was pared by 4 bases and J by 5 bases, with 20 bases between. CDR3 sequence: CASSTTPWGGLTGELFF. CDR3 nucleotides: TGTGCCAGTAGTACCACCCCTTGGGGGGGGCTAACCGGGGAGCTGTTTTTT.

V usage is TRBV25-1 and J usage is TRBJ1-2, with D tentatively TRBD1 (6 bases). Germline assignment: CDR1 MGHDK and CDR2 SYGVNS. With 3 bases removed from V and 4 bases from J, the gap between germline ends came to 9 bases. This CDR3 region has 13 residues. DNA of the CDR3: TGTGCCAGCAGTGAGGGGGCACTCTATGGCTACACCTTC. Translation: CASSEGALYGYTF.

The J gene is TRBJ2-7, the V gene TRBV9, with TRBD1 matching over 9 bases. Germline assignment: CDR1 SGDLS and CDR2 YYNGEE. The V segment lost 8 bases and the J segment 5 bases; nucleotides outside the gene matches: 17. This CDR3 contains 16 residues. CDR3 protein: CASGTGTTPFFDEQYF. CDR3 nucleotide sequence: TGTGCCAGTGGGACAGGGACTACCCCGTTCTTCGACGAGCAGTACTTC. Together with reference TRBV9 and TRBJ2-7, the CDR3 gives the full variable domain: DSGVTQTPKHLITATGQRVTLRCSPRSGDLSVYWYQQSLDQGLQFLIQYYNGEERAKGNILERFSAQQFPDLHSELNLSSLELGDSALYFCASGTGTTPFFDEQYFGPGTRLTVT.

This chain links TRBV6-5 with TRBJ2-7; possible D gene TRBD2, 5 bases. This CDR3 spans 13 amino acids. Trimming removed 5 bases from V and 1 base from J, with 9 bases in between. The germline CDR1 and CDR2 sequences are MNHEY and SVGAGI. The CDR3 loop is CASSPGISYEQYF. The CDR3 DNA is TGTGCCAGCAGTCCCGGGATTTCCTACGAGCAGTACTTC.